This T cell receptor (beta chain) was retrieved from a study of identical twins. cDNA molecules carried unique molecular identifiers, and template switching added a universal primer site. In TCRdb, the 5' RACE reads were re-called with MiXCR into one record per CDR3 protein. Of more than 400,000 distinct CDR3 sequences in the sample, nearly 15% were seen once. The CDR3 loop spans 17 amino acids. Germline-derived CDR1 and CDR2 are ENHRY and SYGVKD. Losses at the gene ends were 2 bases for V and 3 bases for J; bases not matched to a gene: 6. Study findings and constraints: Conclusions rested on cross-sectional statistics rather than following the same donors. Twins showed weaker excess sharing in their beta out-of-frame sequences. Fewer insertions marked abundant cord blood beta clonotypes; young adult naive trended weakly, memory not at all.

This clonotype has a handful of counts. What it recognizes is unknown. The same specimen was also included in a second study, on yellow fever vaccine responses in identical twins.

This chain connects TRBV10-3 to TRBJ2-2, with TRBD2 matching over 10 bases. The specimen sequenced was CD4+ T cells sorted from blood. The sequence derives from a woman younger than 30 in good health. The CDR3 protein is CAISEPSGRADTGELFF. CDR3 bases: TGTGCCATCAGTGAGCCCAGCGGGAGGGCCGACACCGGGGAGCTGTTTTTT.